The rows below give T cell receptor beta chains drawn from one sample of a study of vaccination and CD4 T cells after COVID-19. Via MiXCR, TCRdb re-called the PCR reads, giving one row per CDR3 protein. The repertoire consists of 28,000 or so distinct CDR3 sequences, with less than 50% occurring once and the leading ten covering 11%. These receptors' targets are unknown. Sequenced input: CD4+ T cells from blood, cultured in vitro. The source of these receptors is a human donor who had recovered from COVID-19. Each CDR3 is given with its conserved first and last residue. A D gene is named only where the DNA matches it firmly. Clone size, where shown, is once, few, many, or a class for clones that have expanded.

d_call j_call clone_size v_call cdr3_aa cdr3_nt
- TRBJ2-5 - TRBV29-1 CSVRPRQETQYF TGCAGCGTTCGTCCCAGGCAAGAGACCCAGTACTTC
TRBD2 TRBJ2-7 few TRBV7-2 CASSSYLAGYEQYF TGTGCCAGCAGCTCCTACCTAGCGGGTTACGAGCAGTACTTC
- TRBJ1-2 - TRBV5-1 CASSLEGNNYGYTF TGCGCCAGCAGCTTGGAGGGGAACAACTATGGCTACACCTTC
TRBD2 TRBJ2-3 few TRBV6-5 CASSYPTSGRGRGTDTQYF TGTGCCAGCAGTTACCCCACTAGCGGGAGGGGGAGGGGCACAGATACGCAGTATTTT
- TRBJ2-3 few TRBV4-2 CASSQARQGSTDTQYF TGTGCCAGCAGCCAAGCTCGTCAAGGAAGCACAGATACGCAGTATTTT
- TRBJ2-7 - TRBV6-2/TRBV6-3 CASGRTEGYEQYF TGTGCCAGCGGACGGACAGAGGGTTACGAGCAGTACTTC
- TRBJ2-7 once TRBV12-3/TRBV12-4 CASSSPSGGAYEQYF TGTGCCAGCAGTTCCCCGTCCGGAGGGGCCTACGAGCAGTACTTC
TRBD2 TRBJ2-5 - TRBV30 CAWTGQSGLARGQETQYF TGTGCCTGGACGGGGCAGTCGGGACTAGCCCGGGGCCAAGAGACCCAGTACTTC
- TRBJ2-7 - TRBV6-1 CASDEGTGLEQYF TGTGCCAGCGATGAAGGGACTGGCTTAGAGCAGTACTTC
- TRBJ1-1 - TRBV11-3 CASSLVDDGSAFF TGTGCCAGCAGCTTAGTGGATGACGGCTCGGCTTTCTTT
- TRBJ2-7 - TRBV15 CATSRTGQSYEQYF TGTGCCACCAGCAGGACAGGTCAGAGCTACGAGCAGTACTTC
TRBD1 TRBJ2-7 few TRBV15 CATSKTGTGVFYEQYF TGTGCCACCAGCAAGACCGGGACAGGAGTTTTTTACGAGCAGTACTTC
TRBD2 TRBJ2-6 - TRBV20-1 CSARDGLAGSSGANVLTF TGCAGTGCTAGAGATGGCCTAGCGGGTAGCTCTGGGGCCAACGTCCTGACTTTC
- TRBJ1-5 - TRBV6-1 CASSVGHSNQPQHF TGTGCCAGCAGTGTTGGGCATTCAAATCAGCCCCAGCATTTT
- TRBJ2-1 - TRBV28 CASSLLGRYRPTTQFF TGTGCCAGCAGTTTATTGGGCAGATATCGCCCCACCACGCAGTTCTTC
- TRBJ1-3 - TRBV28 CASSYPRGSGNTIYF TGTGCCAGCAGTTACCCGAGGGGCTCTGGAAACACCATATATTTT
- TRBJ1-1 - TRBV7-9 CASSLGGSGTEAFF TGTGCCAGCAGCTTAGGAGGGTCTGGCACTGAAGCTTTCTTT
- TRBJ2-3 - TRBV2 CASGTTPNTQYF TGTGCCAGCGGCACTACACCCAATACGCAGTATTTT
TRBD1 TRBJ1-1 few TRBV19 CASSPRDRGPAEAFF TGTGCCAGTAGTCCAAGGGACAGGGGGCCGGCTGAAGCTTTCTTT
- TRBJ1-2 - TRBV28 CASTSAKYGYTF TGTGCCAGCACCTCCGCTAAGTATGGCTACACCTTC
- TRBJ2-3 once TRBV7-9 CASSPITDTQYF TGTGCCAGCAGCCCTATTACAGATACGCAGTATTTT
TRBD1 TRBJ2-5 - TRBV29-1 CSVEERATGEETQYF TGCAGCGTTGAAGAACGGGCGACAGGGGAGGAGACCCAGTACTTC
- TRBJ2-7 - TRBV10-3 CAISKNSYEQYF TGTGCCATCTCGAAGAATAGTTACGAGCAGTACTTC
- TRBJ2-1 medium-sized TRBV7-9 CASSPANEQFF TGTGCCAGCAGCCCTGCTAATGAGCAGTTCTTC
TRBD1 TRBJ1-2 - TRBV7-2 CASSADRNYGYTF TGTGCCAGCAGCGCGGACAGGAACTATGGCTACACCTTC
TRBD2 TRBJ2-3 - TRBV18 CASSQMWTSGLSTDTQYF TGTGCCAGCTCACAAATGTGGACTAGCGGGCTTAGCACAGATACGCAGTATTTT
- TRBJ1-1 once TRBV18 CASSLQDRLNTEAFF TGTGCCAGCTCACTGCAGGACCGATTGAACACTGAAGCTTTCTTT
TRBD2 TRBJ2-3 - TRBV18 CASSKGLAGTDTQYF TGTGCCAGCTCAAAGGGACTAGCGGGAACAGATACGCAGTATTTT
TRBD1 TRBJ1-1 few TRBV28 CASRLDRLNTEAFF TGTGCCAGCAGATTGGACAGGTTGAACACTGAAGCTTTCTTT
TRBD1 TRBJ1-5 - TRBV7-8 CASGRTGKDQPQHF TGTGCCAGCGGCCGGACAGGGAAGGATCAGCCCCAGCATTTT
TRBD2 TRBJ2-3 - TRBV24-1 CATSDPTSGVPDTQYF TGTGCCACCAGTGACCCGACTAGCGGGGTCCCAGATACGCAGTATTTT
- TRBJ2-4 - TRBV7-2 CASSLEFGGIQYF TGTGCCAGCAGCTTAGAGTTTGGAGGCATTCAGTACTTC
- TRBJ2-2 - TRBV29-1 CSVDMGNTGELFF TGCAGCGTTGATATGGGAAACACCGGGGAGCTGTTTTTT
- TRBJ2-3 - TRBV19 CASSIGGPGTDTQYF TGTGCCAGTAGTATCGGGGGGCCGGGCACAGATACGCAGTATTTT
- TRBJ2-4 - TRBV6-2/TRBV6-3 CASSYTPLAGYKAFSKNIQYF TGTGCCAGCAGTTATACCCCCCTCGCAGGGTATAAAGCCTTCTCCAAAAACATTCAGTACTTC
- TRBJ2-6 - TRBV24-1 CATGRSGANVLTF TGTGCCACCGGGAGGTCTGGGGCCAACGTCCTGACTTTC
- TRBJ2-5 few TRBV20-1 CSARDPVQGETQYF TGCAGTGCTAGAGATCCGGTCCAGGGGGAGACCCAGTACTTC
- TRBJ2-1 - TRBV12-5 CASGLPVGATSYNEQFF TGTGCTAGTGGTTTGCCCGTGGGGGCTACCTCCTACAATGAGCAGTTCTTC